This T cell receptor beta chain stems from a study of breast tumors, draining lymph nodes, adjacent tissues. The lymph nodes were axillary draining lymph nodes from breast cancer patients. TCRdb redid the calling of the multiplex PCR reads with MiXCR, one entry per CDR3 protein. The profile shows roughly 110,000 distinct CDR3 sequences, under 40% of them singletons. This clonotype was found a few times. The germline CDR1 and CDR2 sequences are SGHTA and FQGTGA. The V and J ends lost 4 bases and 5 bases respectively, with 14 bases between them. The CDR3 has 14 residues. Sequenced material: axillary lymph node tissue. J is TRBJ1-1 and V is TRBV7-3, with TRBD1 as a possible D gene (5 bases). This sequence originates from a female donor with breast cancer. Some clones in this sample may be carry-over from other donors' samples. The CDR3 protein is CASSSSPRQTEAFF. CDR3 nucleotides: TGTGCCAGCAGCTCCTCGCCTCGACAGACTGAAGCTTTCTTT.